This TCR beta chain appears in the sequencing data of a study of blood T cells in healthy people across ages. Study summary: In model experiments, template switching was able to capture about one barcoded beta molecule for every two T cells that were present.

Germline lookup yields CDR1 SGHRS and CDR2 YFSETQ. The CDR3 sequence is 14 residues long. V lost 2 bases and J lost 4, with 12 bases in between. Regarding this clonotype: Its antigen is undetermined.

The use of a sample-barcoded 5' primer and a J-beta primer mix characterized a second PCR of 7 to 11 cycles. TCRdb re-called the 5' RACE reads with MiXCR, one entry per CDR3 protein. Here the sample spans some 940,000 distinct CDR3 sequences, almost 30% being singletons. Findings and caveats of the study: There were more naive CD4+ cells and higher diversity in long-lived donors than in aged donors.

Each individual donor underwent a draw of approximately 10 milliliters of peripheral blood. The sample also formed part of further work on T cells of mothers and their children. As that study records: Samples were provided by three healthy Caucasian mothers and their six children.

The sequencing sample was made of blood. The genes are TRBV5-1 and TRBJ2-5, with a possible D match to TRBD1 (6 bases). The origin of this receptor is a woman aged 40 to 50 in good health. DNA for the CDR3: TGCGCCAGCAGCTTCTTAACAGGGCCAGAGACCCAGTACTTC. It is translated as CASSFLTGPETQYF.